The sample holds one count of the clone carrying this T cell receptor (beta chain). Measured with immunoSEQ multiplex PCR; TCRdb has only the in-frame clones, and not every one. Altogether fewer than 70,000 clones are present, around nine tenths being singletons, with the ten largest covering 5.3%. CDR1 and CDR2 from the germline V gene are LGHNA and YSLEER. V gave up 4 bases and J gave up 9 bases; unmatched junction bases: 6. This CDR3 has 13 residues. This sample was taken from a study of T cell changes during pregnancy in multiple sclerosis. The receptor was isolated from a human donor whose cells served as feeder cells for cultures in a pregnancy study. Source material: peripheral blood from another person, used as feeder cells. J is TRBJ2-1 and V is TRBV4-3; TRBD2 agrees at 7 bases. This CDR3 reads CASSLWRGSEQFF. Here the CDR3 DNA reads TGCGCCAGCAGCCTTTGGCGGGGGAGTGAGCAGTTCTTC.